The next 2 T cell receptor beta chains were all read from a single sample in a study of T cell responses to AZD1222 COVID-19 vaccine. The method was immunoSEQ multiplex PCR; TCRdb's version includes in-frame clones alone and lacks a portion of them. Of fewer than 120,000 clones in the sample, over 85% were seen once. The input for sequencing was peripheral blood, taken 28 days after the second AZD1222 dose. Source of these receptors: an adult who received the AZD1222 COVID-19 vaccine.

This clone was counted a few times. CDR3: CASSLARGTEAFF. The CDR3 DNA follows: TGTGCCAGCAGCTTAGCCAGGGGCACTGAAGCTTTCTTT. The gene calls are TRBV7-2 and TRBJ1-1; weak D call: TRBD1 (6 bases). The germline V and J ends were trimmed by 0 bases and 4 bases, with 6 bases remaining between them. From germline, CDR1 is SGHTA and CDR2 FQGNSA. The CDR3 runs 13 residues. Drawing the rest from reference TRBV7-2 and TRBJ1-1, the complete variable domain is GAGVSQSPSNKVTEKGKDVELRCDPISGHTALYWYRQSLGQGLEFLIYFQGNSAPDKSGLPSDRFSAERTGGSVSTLTIQRTQQEDSAVYLCASSLARGTEAFFGQGTRLTVV.

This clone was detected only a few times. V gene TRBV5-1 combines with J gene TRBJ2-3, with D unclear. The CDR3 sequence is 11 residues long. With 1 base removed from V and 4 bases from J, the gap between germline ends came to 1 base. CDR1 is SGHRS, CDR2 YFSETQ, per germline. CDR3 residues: CASSLSDTQYF. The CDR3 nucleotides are TGCGCCAGCAGCTTGTCAGATACGCAGTATTTT. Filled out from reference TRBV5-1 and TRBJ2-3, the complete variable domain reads KAGVTQTPRYLIKTRGQQVTLSCSPISGHRSVSWYQQTPGQGLQFLFEYFSETQRNKGNFPGRFSGRQFSNSRSEMNVSTLELGDSALYLCASSLSDTQYFGPGTRLTVL.